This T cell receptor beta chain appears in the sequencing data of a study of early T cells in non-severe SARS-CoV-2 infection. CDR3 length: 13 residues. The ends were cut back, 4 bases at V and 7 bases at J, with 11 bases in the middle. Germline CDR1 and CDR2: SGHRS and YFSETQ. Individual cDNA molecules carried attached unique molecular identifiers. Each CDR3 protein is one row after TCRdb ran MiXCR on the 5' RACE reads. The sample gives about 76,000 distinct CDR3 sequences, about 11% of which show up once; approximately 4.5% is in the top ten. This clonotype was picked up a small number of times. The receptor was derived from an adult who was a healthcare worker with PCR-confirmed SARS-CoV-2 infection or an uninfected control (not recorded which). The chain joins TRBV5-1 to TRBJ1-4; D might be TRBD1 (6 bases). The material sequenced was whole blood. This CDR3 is CASSPDSTEKLFF. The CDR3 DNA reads TGCGCCAGCAGCCCGGACAGTACTGAAAAACTGTTTTTT.